This TCR beta chain came from a study of blood T cell repertoires in COVID-19. At the level of the study: The cDNA or gDNA used as material had been derived from T cells, B-cell-depleted T cells, or PBMCs.

Method: immunoSEQ multiplex PCR; TCRdb's copy keeps in-frame clones and lacks some. The sample has under 200,000 clones, about 85% seen once; the top ten hold approximately 5.6%. The germline CDR1 and CDR2 sequences are SNHLY and FYNNEI. V lost 7 bases and J lost 7, with 16 bases in between. The CDR3 loop spans 13 amino acids. The sequence came from a woman aged 40 to 55 with acute COVID-19. This sequence joins TRBV2 and TRBJ1-2; a weak D match, TRBD1 (5 bases). The sample taken for sequencing was PBMCs or T cells enriched from blood (not recorded which). CDR3 residues: CASIGGEFGGYTF. The CDR3 bases are TGTGCCAGCATTGGGGGGGAGTTCGGTGGCTACACCTTC.